These 19 T cell receptor beta chains were sequenced from one sample in a study of blood T cell repertoires in COVID-19. This table comes from immunoSEQ multiplex PCR, and its TCRdb copy is limited to in-frame clones, with some not included. Of about 210,000 clones in the sample, 80% to 90% were seen once. The sequenced sample consisted of peripheral blood. These receptor sequences come from a woman aged 80 or over with COVID-19, enrolled during active disease.

This chain connects TRBV6-5 to TRBJ1-2; 9 bases match TRBD1. This CDR3 comprises 13 residues. CDR1 MNHEY and CDR2 SVGAGI come from the germline V gene. Trimming at V came to 7 bases and at J to 8 bases, leaving 8 bases not matched to a gene. The CDR3 DNA follows: TGTGCCAGCACCCCGACAGGGGGTTTCGGCTACACCTTC. Translating it yields CASTPTGGFGYTF.

This clone was observed a single time. The V and J genes are TRBV2 and TRBJ2-5, with D tentatively TRBD2 (6 bases). CDR1 is SNHLY and CDR2 is FYNNEI in the germline V gene. The CDR3 has 11 amino acids. Trimming left V 11 bases short and J 5 bases short, with 12 bases between. CDR3: CAGGKYETQYF. In nucleotides, the CDR3 is TGTGCCGGAGGGAAGTATGAGACCCAGTACTTC.

V is TRBV6-5 and J is TRBJ1-2; 8 bases are shared with TRBD1. The ends lost 11 bases at V and 6 bases at J; junction bases unmatched: 11. The CDR3 sequence is 13 residues long. Germline V lookup: CDR1 MNHEY, CDR2 SVGAGI. This chain's CDR3 is CAAQDRAVDGYTF. The CDR3 DNA follows: TGTGCCGCCCAGGACAGGGCGGTAGATGGCTACACCTTC.

As for this clone: Other DNA sequences within the sample encode an identical CDR3. This chain uses TRBV18 with TRBJ1-2; 7 nucleotides match TRBD1. CDR1 KGHSH and CDR2 LQKENI come from the germline V gene. The CDR3 runs 13 residues. V dropped 3 bases and J dropped 5; count of bases not matched to a gene: 3. The CDR3 loop is CASSPTTGYGYTF. The DNA for the CDR3 is TGTGCCAGCTCACCTACGACAGGGTATGGCTACACCTTC. Combining the CDR3 with reference TRBV18 and TRBJ1-2 gives the whole variable domain NAGVMQNPRHLVRRRGQEARLRCSPMKGHSHVYWYRQLPEEGLKFMVYLQKENIIDESGMPKERFSAEFPKEGPSILRIQQVVRGDSAAYFCASSPTTGYGYTFGSGTRLTVV.

V and J are TRBV5-5 and TRBJ1-2, with 10 bases matching TRBD1. The CDR3 has 15 residues. Germline loops: CDR1 SGHKS, CDR2 YYEKEE (reference sequence). The trim removed 2 bases at V and 8 bases at J, leaving 9 bases unmatched. The chain's CDR3 is CASSFRGTGDGGYTF. The CDR3 nucleotides are TGTGCCAGCAGCTTCCGCGGGACAGGGGATGGAGGCTACACCTTC.

The chain recombines TRBV20-1 with TRBJ1-2; TRBD1 might be the D (5 bases). The CDR3 contains 12 residues. V was trimmed by 3 bases and J by 3 bases, leaving 8 bases between them. Germline CDR1 reads DFQATT; CDR2 reads SNEGSKA (reference sequence). This chain's CDR3 is CSASSRDYGYTF. The CDR3 nucleotides are TGCAGTGCTAGTAGCAGGGACTATGGCTACACCTTC.

The chain is built from TRBV7-2 and TRBJ1-2; 10 bases map to TRBD1. The CDR3 totals 16 residues. Germline V gives CDR1 SGHTA, CDR2 FQGNSA. The V segment lost 6 bases and the J segment 4 bases; nucleotides outside the gene matches: 11. The CDR3 loop reads CASRPSGTGVLYGYTF. In nucleotides, the CDR3 is TGTGCCAGCAGGCCATCCGGGACAGGGGTCCTCTATGGCTACACCTTC.

The chain carries TRBV3-1 (or the pseudogene TRBV3-2) and TRBJ1-3; 7 nucleotides line up with TRBD1. Trimming took 0 bases from V and 2 from J; bases not matched to a gene: 7. CDR3 length equals 17 residues. Germline-derived CDR1 and CDR2 are LGHDT and YNNKEL (reference sequence). CDR3 sequence reads: CASSQDRGTDAGNTIYF. CDR3 nucleotide sequence: TGTGCCAGCAGCCAAGATAGAGGGACAGACGCTGGAAACACCATATATTTT.

The J gene is TRBJ1-1, the V gene TRBV20-1; D gene uncertain. Germline V gives CDR1 DFQATT, CDR2 SNEGSKA (reference sequence). The V gene lost 3 bases and the J gene lost 7 bases, with 9 bases spanning the gap. CDR3 length equals 11 residues. The CDR3 loop reads CSARVRGEAFF. In DNA, the CDR3 is TGCAGTGCTAGGGTACGGGGTGAAGCTTTCTTT.

The chain uses TRBV5-4 and TRBJ1-6; maybe TRBD1 (5 bases). The CDR3 length is 18 residues. V was cut by 0 bases and J by 4 bases, with 17 bases left in between. Germline lookup yields CDR1 SGHNT and CDR2 YYREEE (reference sequence). The CDR3: CASSLGAGATEYNSPLHF. CDR3 bases: TGTGCCAGCAGCTTGGGTGCTGGGGCTACAGAGTATAATTCACCCCTCCACTTT. Based on the CDR3 plus reference TRBV5-4 and TRBJ1-6, the full variable domain is ETGVTQSPTHLIKTRGQQVTLRCSSQSGHNTVSWYQQALGQGPQFIFQYYREEENGRGNFPPRFSGLQFPNYSSELNVNALELDDSALYLCASSLGAGATEYNSPLHFGNGTRLTVT.

The chain combines TRBV18 with TRBJ1-2, with TRBD1 matching 10 bases. Losses at the gene ends were 0 bases for V and 2 bases for J; bases not matched to a gene: 6. Germline CDR1 reads KGHSH; CDR2 reads LQKENI. The CDR3 is 17 residues long. CDR3 DNA sequence: TGTGCCAGCTCACCACCACCGGGACAGGGGCCCAACTATGGCTACACCTTC. Its protein is CASSPPPGQGPNYGYTF.

The chain carries TRBV7-2 and TRBJ2-7; TRBD2 agrees at 16 bases. The V segment lost 3 bases and the J segment 13 bases; nucleotides outside the gene matches: 3. The CDR3 sequence is 13 residues long. CDR1 is SGHTA and CDR2 is FQGNSA in the germline V gene. This CDR3 is CASSLGLAGGLYF. CDR3 nucleotides: TGTGCCAGCAGCTTGGGACTAGCGGGGGGGTTATACTTC.

This chain uses TRBV5-1 with TRBJ1-6; 7 nucleotides align to TRBD1. This CDR3 contains 14 residues. The trim removed 4 bases at V and 8 bases at J, leaving 6 bases unmatched. The germline V gene has CDR1 SGHRS and CDR2 YFSETQ. Written as DNA, the CDR3 is TGCGCCAGCAGCCCGGGACAGTTCTATTCACCCCTCCACTTT. Protein: CASSPGQFYSPLHF.

The V and J genes are TRBV5-1 and TRBJ1-1; TRBD1 matches 8 bases. The J segment lost 0 bases and the V segment lost 4 bases, leaving 8 bases of the junction unmatched. The length of the CDR3 is 16 residues. Germline CDR1 reads SGHRS; CDR2 reads YFSETQ. CDR3 sequence reads: CASSTGQGLLNTEAFF. CDR3 in DNA: TGCGCCAGCAGCACTGGACAGGGACTCCTGAACACTGAAGCTTTCTTT. The variable domain in full, with the rest retrieved from reference TRBV5-1 and TRBJ1-1, is KAGVTQTPRYLIKTRGQQVTLSCSPISGHRSVSWYQQTPGQGLQFLFEYFSETQRNKGNFPGRFSGRQFSNSRSEMNVSTLELGDSALYLCASSTGQGLLNTEAFFGQGTRLTVV.

This chain joins TRBV9 and TRBJ1-1; no firm D call. CDR3 length equals 14 residues. The germline CDR1 and CDR2 sequences are SGDLS and YYNGEE. The germline V and J ends were trimmed by 0 bases and 1 base, with 7 bases remaining between them. The CDR3 loop reads CASSVDPENTEAFF. The CDR3 nucleotides are TGTGCCAGCAGCGTAGATCCAGAGAACACTGAAGCTTTCTTT. Full variable domain (missing parts from reference TRBV9 and TRBJ1-1): DSGVTQTPKHLITATGQRVTLRCSPRSGDLSVYWYQQSLDQGLQFLIQYYNGEERAKGNILERFSAQQFPDLHSELNLSSLELGDSALYFCASSVDPENTEAFFGQGTRLTVV.

V is TRBV5-5 and J is TRBJ1-1; no clear D gene. V dropped 2 bases and J dropped 1 base, with 9 bases sitting between them. CDR3 length equals 14 residues. Germline assignment: CDR1 SGHKS and CDR2 YYEKEE (reference sequence). This CDR3 is CASSLTPRNTEAFF. DNA for the CDR3: TGTGCCAGCAGCTTAACCCCCAGGAACACTGAAGCTTTCTTT.

Only a few counts were recorded for this clone. V and J are TRBV19 and TRBJ1-6; no definite D call. CDR1 LNHDA and CDR2 SQIVND come from the germline V gene (reference sequence). There are 13 residues in the CDR3. CDR3 loop: CANGPEDGSPLHF. The CDR3, as DNA: TGTGCTAATGGACCGGAGGACGGTTCACCCCTCCACTTT.

V and J are TRBV15 and TRBJ1-1; D is undetermined. Trimming pared 0 bases from V and 0 bases from J, leaving 5 bases between. Germline CDR1 LNHNV, CDR2 YYDKDF (reference sequence). The CDR3 is 14 residues long. The CDR3 sequence: CATSREAMNTEAFF. The CDR3 DNA is TGTGCCACCAGCAGAGAGGCAATGAACACTGAAGCTTTCTTT.

The rearrangement uses TRBV7-8 and TRBJ1-1, with no clear D. Trimming took 1 base from V and 2 from J, leaving 11 bases between them. This CDR3 comprises 15 residues. The germline CDR1 and CDR2 sequences are SGHVS and FQNEAQ. CDR3 in DNA: TGTGCCAGCAGCTTAGGAGGGAGACTAAACACTGAAGCTTTCTTT. Translated: CASSLGGRLNTEAFF.